This is a list of T cell receptor beta chains from one sample in a study of blood T cell repertoires in COVID-19. Produced via immunoSEQ multiplex PCR; TCRdb's table is partial and in-frame only. The data contain about 190,000 clones, roughly 80% of them seen just once; the ten biggest clones take up around 21%. Material for sequencing was peripheral blood. The receptors derive from a human donor in a cohort sampled during active COVID-19. Both conserved end residues are part of each CDR3. Fields, in order: J gene, D gene, clone size, V gene, CDR3 DNA, CDR3 protein. D genes are given only for firm matches. Part of the rows lack a size; the others show once, few, many or a class for expanded clones.

j_gene: TRBJ1-2; d_gene: .; abundance: .; v_gene: TRBV28; CDR3nt: TGTGCCAGCACCATGGGGGGGGCGCTATCCTTCACTAACTATGGCTACACCTTC; CDR3aa: CASTMGGALSFTNYGYTF
j_gene: TRBJ2-7; d_gene: .; abundance: once; v_gene: TRBV3-1/TRBV3-2; CDR3nt: TGTGCCAGCAGCCCCCAGGGCAGAGAGCAGTACTTC; CDR3aa: CASSPQGREQYF
j_gene: TRBJ1-2; d_gene: TRBD1; abundance: .; v_gene: TRBV2; CDR3nt: TGTGCCAGCAGTCGGGACAGAATACCCGGTGGCTACACCTTC; CDR3aa: CASSRDRIPGGYTF
j_gene: TRBJ2-5; d_gene: .; abundance: .; v_gene: TRBV7-2; CDR3nt: TGTGCCAGCAGCCCAGAGTACGGGATCCGAGAGACCCAGTACTTC; CDR3aa: CASSPEYGIRETQYF
j_gene: TRBJ2-2; d_gene: TRBD2; abundance: once; v_gene: TRBV5-1; CDR3nt: TGCGCCAGCAGCTTGCTAGCGGGAGATACGGGCGGGGAGCTGTTTTTT; CDR3aa: CASSLLAGDTGGELFF
j_gene: TRBJ1-5; d_gene: .; abundance: .; v_gene: TRBV24-1; CDR3nt: TGTGCCACCAGTGACCTAAACAATCAGCCCCAGCATTTT; CDR3aa: CATSDLNNQPQHF
j_gene: TRBJ2-1; d_gene: TRBD2; abundance: .; v_gene: TRBV7-2; CDR3nt: TGTGCCAGCAGCCCAGCCCCGAGCGGGATCCTCAATGAGCAGTTCTTC; CDR3aa: CASSPAPSGILNEQFF
j_gene: TRBJ2-3; d_gene: .; abundance: .; v_gene: TRBV9; CDR3nt: TGTGCCAGCAGCGTAGCCCAGGTGGCCATAGATACGCAGTATTTT; CDR3aa: CASSVAQVAIDTQYF
j_gene: TRBJ1-1; d_gene: .; abundance: .; v_gene: TRBV19; CDR3nt: TGTGCCAGTAGTGGGCAGGGATTAACTGAAGCTTTCTTT; CDR3aa: CASSGQGLTEAFF
j_gene: TRBJ1-2; d_gene: .; abundance: .; v_gene: TRBV7-3; CDR3nt: TGTGCCAGCAGGTCCAAGGGGCACCAAGGGGGCTACACCTTC; CDR3aa: CASRSKGHQGGYTF
j_gene: TRBJ2-7; d_gene: TRBD1; abundance: .; v_gene: TRBV5-8; CDR3nt: TGTGCCAGCAGCCTTCGGGGGACAGGGTTCAACGAGCAGTACTTC; CDR3aa: CASSLRGTGFNEQYF
j_gene: TRBJ1-6; d_gene: .; abundance: .; v_gene: TRBV2; CDR3nt: TGTGCCAGCGAGGACTATAATTCACCCCTCCACTTT; CDR3aa: CASEDYNSPLHF
j_gene: TRBJ2-5; d_gene: TRBD2; abundance: once; v_gene: TRBV2; CDR3nt: TGTGCCAGCAGTGCTCCGGGGGGAGAGACCCAGTACTTC; CDR3aa: CASSAPGGETQYF
j_gene: TRBJ2-7; d_gene: TRBD2; abundance: .; v_gene: TRBV5-1; CDR3nt: TGCGCCAGCAGCTTGGGGCCTAGCGGGAGGACTACCTCATACGAGCAGTACTTC; CDR3aa: CASSLGPSGRTTSYEQYF
j_gene: TRBJ1-3; d_gene: .; abundance: .; v_gene: TRBV27; CDR3nt: TGTGCCAGCAGCGGGGGAACTGGAAACACCATATATTTT; CDR3aa: CASSGGTGNTIYF
j_gene: TRBJ2-1; d_gene: TRBD2; abundance: .; v_gene: TRBV3-1/TRBV3-2; CDR3nt: TGTGCCAGCAGTCGCGAGGGGACTATCTCCTACAATGAGCAGTTCTTC; CDR3aa: CASSREGTISYNEQFF
j_gene: TRBJ1-2; d_gene: TRBD1; abundance: .; v_gene: TRBV6-5; CDR3nt: TGTGCCAGCAGCGAGCCGGGACAGGTTCATGGCTACACCTTC; CDR3aa: CASSEPGQVHGYTF
j_gene: TRBJ2-1; d_gene: TRBD1; abundance: once; v_gene: TRBV5-1; CDR3nt: TGCGCCAGCAGCTTAACCGGGACAGGGGCCTCCCATGAGCAGTTCTTC; CDR3aa: CASSLTGTGASHEQFF
j_gene: TRBJ1-4; d_gene: TRBD1; abundance: .; v_gene: TRBV5-6; CDR3nt: TGTGCCAGCTCGTCGGGACAGACGACTGCAACTAATGAAAAACTGTTTTTT; CDR3aa: CASSSGQTTATNEKLFF
j_gene: TRBJ1-2; d_gene: .; abundance: few; v_gene: TRBV24-1; CDR3nt: TGTGCCACCAGTGAGCGGGGTACCTACACCTTC; CDR3aa: CATSERGTYTF
j_gene: TRBJ2-1; d_gene: .; abundance: .; v_gene: TRBV12-3/TRBV12-4; CDR3nt: TGTGCCAGCAGTCCCGGACAGAATGAGCAGTTCTTC; CDR3aa: CASSPGQNEQFF
j_gene: TRBJ2-7; d_gene: TRBD1; abundance: .; v_gene: TRBV6-5; CDR3nt: TGTGCCAGCAGTAGGACAGGGGTCTACGAGCAGTACTTC; CDR3aa: CASSRTGVYEQYF
j_gene: TRBJ1-3; d_gene: .; abundance: .; v_gene: TRBV2; CDR3nt: TGTGCCAGCAGCGTACAGGGCTTGAACACCATATATTTT; CDR3aa: CASSVQGLNTIYF
j_gene: TRBJ2-7; d_gene: TRBD1; abundance: .; v_gene: TRBV19; CDR3nt: TGTGCCAGTGGACAGGGAGTGTCCTACGAGCAGTACTTC; CDR3aa: CASGQGVSYEQYF
j_gene: TRBJ2-5; d_gene: .; abundance: .; v_gene: TRBV7-9; CDR3nt: TGTGCCAGCAGCATAGCGACCCCGGGGTACCAAGAGACCCAGTACTTC; CDR3aa: CASSIATPGYQETQYF
j_gene: TRBJ2-1; d_gene: .; abundance: .; v_gene: TRBV2; CDR3nt: TGTGCCAGCAACAAGGGGGTTCTGTACAATGAGCAGTTCTTC; CDR3aa: CASNKGVLYNEQFF
j_gene: TRBJ1-1; d_gene: .; abundance: .; v_gene: TRBV2; CDR3nt: TGTGCCAGCATTTCTCAGGATAGGGGCACTGAAGCTTTCTTT; CDR3aa: CASISQDRGTEAFF
j_gene: TRBJ2-1; d_gene: .; abundance: .; v_gene: TRBV9; CDR3nt: TGTGCCAGCAGCAAAACCGGGACAACCACCTACAATGAGCAGTTCTTC; CDR3aa: CASSKTGTTTYNEQFF
j_gene: TRBJ2-7; d_gene: .; abundance: .; v_gene: TRBV27; CDR3nt: TGTGCCAGCAGTAGGGACCAGGGGTCCTACGAGCAGTACTTC; CDR3aa: CASSRDQGSYEQYF
j_gene: TRBJ2-5; d_gene: TRBD2; abundance: .; v_gene: TRBV27; CDR3nt: TGTGCCAGCAGTCCCTATCCTACGGGAGGGCAAAAAGAGACCCAGTACTTC; CDR3aa: CASSPYPTGGQKETQYF
j_gene: TRBJ1-1; d_gene: .; abundance: .; v_gene: TRBV19; CDR3nt: TGTGCCAGTACCCCCCGGACACTGCCTTTCTCTGAAGCTTTCTTT; CDR3aa: CASTPRTLPFSEAFF
j_gene: TRBJ1-5; d_gene: .; abundance: few; v_gene: TRBV19; CDR3nt: TGTGCCAGTAGTATTATTCGAGTGGAGGGCACTCAGCCCCAGCATTTT; CDR3aa: CASSIIRVEGTQPQHF
j_gene: TRBJ2-7; d_gene: TRBD2; abundance: once; v_gene: TRBV29-1; CDR3nt: TGCAGCGTTGAACTAGCGGCCCCGGACGAGCAGTACTTC; CDR3aa: CSVELAAPDEQYF
j_gene: TRBJ1-1; d_gene: .; abundance: .; v_gene: TRBV29-1; CDR3nt: TGCAGCGCAGCGAACACTGAAGCTTTCTTT; CDR3aa: CSAANTEAFF
j_gene: TRBJ1-3; d_gene: .; abundance: .; v_gene: TRBV10-3; CDR3nt: TGTGCCATCTCGAGGGCGACAAACACCATATATTTT; CDR3aa: CAISRATNTIYF
j_gene: TRBJ1-1; d_gene: TRBD1; abundance: .; v_gene: TRBV15; CDR3nt: TGTGCCACCAGCAGAGATTATGGGACAGCGAAAGCTTTCTTT; CDR3aa: CATSRDYGTAKAFF
j_gene: TRBJ2-1; d_gene: TRBD2; abundance: once; v_gene: TRBV10-1; CDR3nt: TGCGCCAGCAGTCAACCTGGCGCTAGCGGGGGATGGAATGAGCAGTTCTTC; CDR3aa: CASSQPGASGGWNEQFF
j_gene: TRBJ2-5; d_gene: TRBD1; abundance: .; v_gene: TRBV2; CDR3nt: TGTGCCAGCAGTGTTGACAGGGGGCACCAAGAGACCCAGTACTTC; CDR3aa: CASSVDRGHQETQYF
j_gene: TRBJ2-5; d_gene: .; abundance: .; v_gene: TRBV19; CDR3nt: TGTGCCAGTTCAGGGGGGTACCAAGAGACCCAGTACTTC; CDR3aa: CASSGGYQETQYF
j_gene: TRBJ1-1; d_gene: .; abundance: .; v_gene: TRBV19; CDR3nt: TGTGCCAGTAGTGGGCGGGAGGGTGAAGCTTTCTTT; CDR3aa: CASSGREGEAFF
j_gene: TRBJ2-1; d_gene: TRBD2; abundance: .; v_gene: TRBV12-3/TRBV12-4; CDR3nt: TGTGCCAGCCGCGGACTAGCGGGGGTTGAGCAGTTCTTC; CDR3aa: CASRGLAGVEQFF
j_gene: TRBJ2-3; d_gene: .; abundance: .; v_gene: TRBV10-3; CDR3nt: TGTGCCATCAGTGTATTGTCTGCAGATACGCAGTATTTT; CDR3aa: CAISVLSADTQYF
j_gene: TRBJ2-1; d_gene: TRBD1; abundance: .; v_gene: TRBV19; CDR3nt: TGTGCCAGTAGTATAGACGCCGGGACAGGGGTCAATGAGCAGTTCTTC; CDR3aa: CASSIDAGTGVNEQFF
j_gene: TRBJ1-5; d_gene: .; abundance: .; v_gene: TRBV7-2; CDR3nt: TGTGCCAGCAGACCGGGTGGTAGCAATCAGCCCCAGCATTTT; CDR3aa: CASRPGGSNQPQHF
j_gene: TRBJ2-5; d_gene: TRBD2; abundance: .; v_gene: TRBV5-4; CDR3nt: TGTGCCAGCAGCTTGGTAGTGGGAGGGCCCCAGACCCAGTACTTC; CDR3aa: CASSLVVGGPQTQYF
j_gene: TRBJ2-1; d_gene: .; abundance: .; v_gene: TRBV6-6; CDR3nt: TGTGCCAGCAGACAAGACGCGCGGGATGAGCAGTTCTTC; CDR3aa: CASRQDARDEQFF
j_gene: TRBJ1-5; d_gene: .; abundance: few; v_gene: TRBV18; CDR3nt: TGTGCCAGCTCACCCACAGGGTATAGCAATCAGCCCCAGCATTTT; CDR3aa: CASSPTGYSNQPQHF
j_gene: TRBJ2-5; d_gene: .; abundance: .; v_gene: TRBV5-1; CDR3nt: TGCGCCAGCAGCTTGAACTCAGGGCAAGAGACCCAGTACTTC; CDR3aa: CASSLNSGQETQYF